The 18 T cell receptor beta chains reported below all come from one sample, sequenced in a study of blood T cell repertoires in COVID-19. Libraries were prepared by immunoSEQ multiplex PCR; TCRdb keeps only in-frame clonotypes and omits some of them. Of under 100,000 clones listed, around 88% were seen once; the top ten hold over 15%. Sequencing input: peripheral blood. The receptor set was obtained from a woman in her sixties with acute or convalescent COVID-19.

The chain combines TRBV2 with TRBJ2-7, with 11 bases that match TRBD2. This CDR3 contains 15 residues. J was trimmed by 7 bases and V by 1 base; bases with no gene match: 6. Germline V gene data show CDR1 as SNHLY and CDR2 as FYNNEI. CDR3 DNA: TGTGCCAGCAGTGAAGGTGGGACTAGCGGTTATGAGCAGTACTTC. Amino acid sequence: CASSEGGTSGYEQYF.

The rearrangement links TRBV4-3 to TRBJ2-3; TRBD1 might be the D (7 bases). The V gene's germline CDR1 is LGHNA and CDR2 YSLEER. The V gene lost 2 bases and the J gene lost 2 bases, with 29 bases spanning the gap. CDR3 length: 21 residues. This CDR3 reads CASSQSTTPLQGGRNTDTQYF. The DNA for the CDR3 is TGCGCCAGCAGCCAATCCACCACCCCTCTCCAGGGGGGTCGGAACACAGATACGCAGTATTTT.

The chain couples TRBV5-1 to TRBJ2-5; 13 bases map to TRBD2. CDR1 is SGHRS, CDR2 YFSETQ, per germline. This CDR3 is built from 16 residues. V trimming: 3 bases; J trimming: 1 base; junction bases outside the gene matches: 3. CDR3 loop: CASSWGLAGIQETQYF. DNA of the CDR3: TGCGCCAGCAGCTGGGGACTAGCGGGGATCCAAGAGACCCAGTACTTC.

This clone turned up a few times. The chain couples TRBV3-1 (or the pseudogene TRBV3-2) to TRBJ1-4, with D unresolved. The CDR3 runs 15 residues. Looked up from germline, CDR1 is LGHDT and CDR2 is YNNKEL (reference sequence). Trimming pared 1 base from V and 2 bases from J, leaving 8 bases between. The CDR3 DNA is TGTGCCAGCAGCCAAGCCCCTCGGACTAATGAAAAACTGTTTTTT. This gives the protein CASSQAPRTNEKLFF.

This clone was seen a single time. The genes are TRBV10-3 and TRBJ1-3; TRBD1 is a possible D gene (6 bases). There are 14 residues in the CDR3. Germline-derived CDR1 and CDR2 are ENHRY and SYGVKD. Between the trimmed V and J ends, which lost 11 bases and 0 bases, there was a span of 14 bases. CDR3 region: CASETGSSGNTIYF. The DNA for the CDR3 is TGTGCCTCTGAAACAGGGAGCTCTGGAAACACCATATATTTT.

This chain joins TRBV30 and TRBJ2-5; tentative D call: TRBD2 (6 bases). V was pared by 0 bases and J by 4 bases, with 12 bases between. Germline values: CDR1 GTSNPN, CDR2 SVGIG (reference sequence). The length of the CDR3 is 14 residues. The CDR3 protein is CAWSVNRGGETQYF. The CDR3 nucleotides are TGTGCCTGGAGTGTGAATCGGGGAGGAGAGACCCAGTACTTC.

A few counts support this clone. This rearrangement joins TRBV10-3 to TRBJ2-1; 10 positions agree with TRBD2. CDR1 is ENHRY, CDR2 SYGVKD, per germline. The CDR3 sequence is 16 residues long. The V and J ends lost 0 bases and 9 bases, in that order; junction bases with no gene match: 8. The CDR3, as DNA: TGTGCCATCAGTGAGTCGGAAGCGGGAGGGTGGAGTGAGCAGTTCTTC. Its translation: CAISESEAGGWSEQFF.

The V and J genes are TRBV3-1 (or the pseudogene TRBV3-2) and TRBJ1-2; D unclear. V was pared by 1 base and J by 1 base, with 7 bases between. The CDR3 has 14 residues. Germline lookup yields CDR1 LGHDT and CDR2 YNNKEL (reference sequence). This chain's CDR3 is CASSQVPSNYGYTF. CDR3 coding DNA: TGTGCCAGCAGCCAAGTGCCCAGTAACTATGGCTACACCTTC.

This chain links TRBV6-2 or TRBV6-3 with TRBJ2-7; 7 bases align to TRBD2. There are 14 residues in the CDR3. The V gene end was trimmed by 3 bases and the J gene end by 7 bases; junction bases not matched to a gene: 9. Germline CDR1 is MNHEY and CDR2 is SVGEGT. CDR3 sequence: CASSYQAGTGEQYF. CDR3 nucleotide sequence: TGTGCCAGCAGTTATCAAGCGGGGACGGGGGAGCAGTACTTC.

The rearrangement joins TRBV5-1 to TRBJ2-3, with 10 bases identical to TRBD1. Per germline, CDR1 SGHRS and CDR2 YFSETQ. The CDR3 runs 16 residues. V was pared by 6 bases and J by 4 bases, with 11 bases of the junction left unmatched. The CDR3 is CASTLSTGGRSDTQYF. Written as DNA, the CDR3 is TGCGCCAGCACCTTATCGACAGGGGGCAGGTCAGATACGCAGTATTTT. Full variable domain (missing parts from reference TRBV5-1 and TRBJ2-3): KAGVTQTPRYLIKTRGQQVTLSCSPISGHRSVSWYQQTPGQGLQFLFEYFSETQRNKGNFPGRFSGRQFSNSRSEMNVSTLELGDSALYLCASTLSTGGRSDTQYFGPGTRLTVL.

The rearrangement joins TRBV10-2 to TRBJ1-5, with D unresolved. Germline V gene data show CDR1 as WSHSY and CDR2 as SAAADI. V was trimmed by 8 bases and J by 7 bases, leaving 15 bases between them. The CDR3 contains 13 residues. The CDR3 nucleotides are TGCGCCAGCGCCCCTAACTTCAGGCAGCCCCAGCATTTT. This encodes CASAPNFRQPQHF.

This chain links TRBV11-3 with TRBJ2-1, with 10 nucleotides matching TRBD1. The CDR3 totals 15 residues. The V and J ends lost 3 bases and 9 bases, in that order; junction bases with no gene match: 8. Germline lookup yields CDR1 SGHNT and CDR2 YENEEA. CDR3: CASSFPGQGSGEQFF. The CDR3, as DNA: TGTGCCAGCAGCTTTCCGGGACAGGGGTCCGGTGAGCAGTTCTTC.

CDR3 nucleotides: TGTGCCAGCAGGGGGGACAGGAATGAAAAACTGTTTTTT. Amino acids: CASRGDRNEKLFF. V is TRBV6-5 and J is TRBJ1-4, with 8 bases aligning to TRBD1. The length of the CDR3 is 13 residues. Germline lookup yields CDR1 MNHEY and CDR2 SVGAGI. Trimming cost V 6 bases and J 5 bases; bases outside gene matches: 2.

About this clone: Other DNA sequences in the sample encode the same CDR3. J is TRBJ2-7 and V is TRBV12-3 or TRBV12-4, with TRBD2 as a possible D gene (6 bases). This CDR3 region has 12 residues. Trimming removed 6 bases at V and 4 bases at J, with 10 bases between. As DNA, the CDR3 is TGTGCCAGCAGCTATGCGGGATACGAGCAGTACTTC. It yields the protein CASSYAGYEQYF.

The gene calls are TRBV6-5 and TRBJ2-3; weak D call: TRBD2 (6 bases). The germline gives CDR1 MNHEY, CDR2 SVGAGI. Between the trimmed V and J ends, which lost 0 bases and 7 bases, there was a span of 11 bases. The CDR3 runs 14 residues. The CDR3 nucleotides read TGTGCCAGCAGTTACTCGGGGGGTACAAATACGCAGTATTTT. It yields the protein CASSYSGGTNTQYF.

The J gene is TRBJ1-3, the V gene TRBV3-1 (or the pseudogene TRBV3-2), with D perhaps TRBD1 (5 bases). Germline lookup yields CDR1 LGHDT and CDR2 YNNKEL (reference sequence). CDR3 size: 15 residues. Trimming stripped 1 base from V and 2 bases from J, with 9 bases between. Here the CDR3 DNA reads TGTGCCAGCAGCCAAGGTCCAGGGACTGGAAACACCATATATTTT. The encoded protein is CASSQGPGTGNTIYF.

The genes are TRBV5-8 and TRBJ1-1, with a weak D call TRBD1 (6 bases). The V gene lost 0 bases and the J gene lost 1 base, with 10 bases spanning the gap. This CDR3 is 15 amino acids long. Looked up from germline, CDR1 is SGHTS and CDR2 is YDEGEE. The CDR3, as DNA: TGTGCCAGCAGCTTGGCTGGGGGCAGGAACACTGAAGCTTTCTTT. The encoded protein is CASSLAGGRNTEAFF.

The V call is TRBV13, the J call TRBJ2-7, with 7 bases fitting TRBD2. The V segment lost 5 bases and the J segment 3 bases; nucleotides outside the gene matches: 10. Looked up from germline, CDR1 is PRHDT and CDR2 is FYEKMQ (reference sequence). The CDR3 runs to 15 residues. The CDR3 spells CASSNRGGAIYEQYF. DNA for the CDR3: TGTGCCAGCAGCAACCGGGGAGGGGCCATCTACGAGCAGTACTTC. The full variable domain, completed using reference TRBV13 and TRBJ2-7, is AAGVIQSPRHLIKEKRETATLKCYPIPRHDTVYWYQQGPGQDPQFLISFYEKMQSDKGSIPDRFSAQQFSDYHSELNMSSLELGDSALYFCASSNRGGAIYEQYFGPGTRLTVT.